Sequencing of this TCR beta chain was carried out in a study of blood T cells in healthy people across ages. The study, taken as a whole, reports: Naive T cell percentage strongly correlated with TCR beta diversity. Unsorted PBMC material precluded a definitive naive versus antigen-experienced comparison. Higher diversity, along with more naive CD4+ cells, distinguished long-lived donors from aged donors.

A J-beta primer mix and a sample-barcoded 5' primer were used in a second PCR of about 7 to 11 cycles. Carrying 12 random nucleotides, a template-switch adaptor labeled each individual cDNA molecule. TCRdb called the 5' RACE reads again in MiXCR, with one record for every CDR3 protein. Among roughly 2 million distinct CDR3 sequences listed, 40% to 55% were seen once. This CDR3 is 18 amino acids long. Trimming took 2 bases from V and 2 from J; bases not matched to a gene: 12. Per germline, CDR1 MNHEY and CDR2 SVGEGT. Notes on this clonotype: The antigen remains undetermined.

The receptor's source is a woman in her thirties or forties in good health. This rearrangement joins TRBV6-2 or TRBV6-3 to TRBJ2-3, with 8 nucleotides matching TRBD2. Material: blood. This CDR3 is CASSYLVPSGFDTDTQYF. The CDR3 DNA reads as TGTGCCAGCAGTTACCTCGTACCTAGCGGGTTTGACACAGATACGCAGTATTTT.